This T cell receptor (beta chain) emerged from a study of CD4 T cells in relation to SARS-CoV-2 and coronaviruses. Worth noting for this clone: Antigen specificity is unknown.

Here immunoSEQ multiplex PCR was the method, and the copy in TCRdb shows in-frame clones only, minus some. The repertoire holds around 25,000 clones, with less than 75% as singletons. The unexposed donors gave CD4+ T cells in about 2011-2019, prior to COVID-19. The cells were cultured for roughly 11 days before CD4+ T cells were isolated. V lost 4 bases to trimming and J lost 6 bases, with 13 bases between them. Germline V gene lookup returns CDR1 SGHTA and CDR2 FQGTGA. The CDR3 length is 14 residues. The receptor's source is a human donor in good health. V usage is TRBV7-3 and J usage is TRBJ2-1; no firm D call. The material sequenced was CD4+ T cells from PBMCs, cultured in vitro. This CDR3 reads CASSSPNYLNEQFF. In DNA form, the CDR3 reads TGTGCCAGCAGCTCACCCAATTATCTCAATGAGCAGTTCTTC.